This TCR beta chain was captured by sequencing in a study of blood T cell repertoires in COVID-19. The wider study: Acute and convalescent COVID-19 samples came from the United States, Italy and Spain. T cells, B-cell-depleted T cells, or PBMCs provided the cDNA or gDNA that served as material.

Authors' processing steps: The assay estimated nucleated cells by amplifying reference gene primers. Profiled with immunoSEQ multiplex PCR; TCRdb holds only in-frame clones, not every one. The V and J calls and clone size come from that table; D and trimming were worked out from the DNA. In the table there are around 57,000 clones, 80% to 90% of which are singletons. This sequence originates from a human donor in a cohort sampled during active COVID-19. The sequenced sample consisted of peripheral blood.

The CDR3 DNA sequence: TGCGCCAGCAGGGTTACCACGACTATGAACACTGAAGCTTTCTTT. Translated: CASRVTTTMNTEAFF. V gene TRBV5-1 combines with J gene TRBJ1-1; no clear D gene. V lost 5 bases and J 0 bases, leaving 14 bases between the germline ends. The CDR3 sequence is 15 residues long. Germline CDR1 and CDR2: SGHRS and YFSETQ.